The 20 T cell receptor beta chains in this list originate from one sample, sequenced in a study of Graves' ophthalmopathy and Graves' hyperthyroidism. Amplifying from RNA transcripts, the study obtained TCR beta CDR3 regions. A first-round RT-PCR used HTBI primers, followed by a second-round multiplex PCR. Via MiXCR, TCRdb re-called the multiplex PCR reads, giving one row per CDR3 protein. The sample has around 1,200,000 distinct CDR3 sequences, about two fifths seen once. Sequencing was performed on peripheral blood or thyroid tissue (not recorded which). Receptor source: an adult man with Graves' hyperthyroidism.

This clonotype was detected many times. The chain recombines TRBV2 with TRBJ2-2, with D perhaps matching TRBD1 (5 bases). With 2 bases removed from V and 8 bases from J, the gap between germline ends came to 12 bases. The germline gives CDR1 SNHLY, CDR2 FYNNEI. There are 14 residues in the CDR3. Here the CDR3 reads CASSERQGGGELFF. CDR3 coding DNA: TGTGCCAGCAGTGAAAGGCAGGGCGGTGGGGAGCTGTTTTTT.

In this sample, this clonotype turned up a few times. The chain couples TRBV2 to TRBJ2-7; D unresolved. CDR3 length: 14 amino acids. V was pared by 7 bases and J by 1 base, with 14 bases between. Germline CDR1 SNHLY, CDR2 FYNNEI. CDR3 nucleotides: TGTGCCAGCATGGGATTAGGGCAATCCTACGAGCAGTACTTC. This codes for CASMGLGQSYEQYF.

This clonotype was found many times. This chain joins TRBV10-1 and TRBJ1-5; maybe TRBD1 (6 bases). Germline V gives CDR1 WNHNN, CDR2 SYGVQD (reference sequence). V gave up 3 bases and J gave up 3 bases, with 15 bases separating them. CDR3 length equals 16 residues. Written as DNA, the CDR3 is TGCGCCAGCAGTGACGACGAGGACAGAACCAATCAGCCCCAGCATTTT. Its protein product is CASSDDEDRTNQPQHF.

This clonotype was picked up many times. The chain couples TRBV10-3 to TRBJ2-7, with TRBD1 matching over 8 bases. This CDR3 contains 14 residues. CDR1 and CDR2 from the germline V gene are ENHRY and SYGVKD. With V trimmed by 6 bases and J by 2 bases, 6 bases remained unmatched. CDR3 region: CAIRGTGYPYEQYF. In nucleotides, the CDR3 is TGTGCCATCAGAGGGACAGGCTATCCCTACGAGCAGTACTTC.

Regarding this clonotype: Just one base apart from a much larger clone, this may be a read error. V is TRBV20-1 and J is TRBJ2-6; no firm D call. Trimming took 0 bases from V and 3 from J, leaving 0 bases between them. Looked up from germline, CDR1 is DFQATT and CDR2 is SNEGSKA (reference sequence). The CDR3 covers 12 residues. For the CDR3, the DNA is TGCAGTGCTAGAGATGGGGCCAACGTCCTGACTTTC. As protein: CSARDGANVLTF.

This clonotype was detected a few times. The rearrangement uses TRBV12-3 or TRBV12-4 and TRBJ1-5, with D possibly TRBD1 on 5 matching bases. The CDR3 is made up of 17 amino acids. Between the trimmed V and J ends, which lost 0 bases and 0 bases, there was a span of 12 bases. The CDR3 loop reads CASSLALGGYSNQPQHF. The CDR3 bases are TGTGCCAGCAGTTTAGCGCTGGGGGGATATAGCAATCAGCCCCAGCATTTT.

This clonotype has just a few counts. J is TRBJ1-1 and V is TRBV12-3 or TRBV12-4; D unresolved. The CDR3 is 13 residues long. Trimming cost V 5 bases and J 11 bases, with 18 bases left between them. In DNA, the CDR3 is TGTGCCAGCAGTCCCGTGGTATCGGGAGGGGCTTTCTTT. This sequence encodes CASSPVVSGGAFF.

At least ten counts were recorded for this clonotype. The V gene is TRBV19, the J gene TRBJ2-2; D remains ambiguous. Germline V gene sequence: CDR1 LNHDA, CDR2 SQIVND (reference sequence). V was cut by 0 bases and J by 6 bases, with 8 bases left in between. This CDR3 comprises 14 residues. The CDR3 sequence: CASSIDRVPGELFF. The CDR3 coding sequence is TGTGCCAGTAGTATAGATAGGGTCCCCGGGGAGCTGTTTTTT. Using reference TRBV19 and TRBJ2-2 for the parts outside the CDR3, the full variable domain is DGGITQSPKYLFRKEGQNVTLSCEQNLNHDAMYWYRQDPGQGLRLIYYSQIVNDFQKGDIAEGYSVSREKKESFPLTVTSAQKNPTAFYLCASSIDRVPGELFFGEGSRLTVL.

This clonotype showed up many times. J is TRBJ2-5 and V is TRBV9, with a tentative D call TRBD1 (6 bases). Per the germline V gene, CDR1 is SGDLS and CDR2 is YYNGEE. V was shortened by 0 bases and J by 2 bases, with 11 bases between the two germline ends. The CDR3 is 15 amino acids. CDR3 residues: CASSVGPTGQETQYF. Here the CDR3 DNA reads TGTGCCAGCAGCGTAGGACCGACAGGACAAGAGACCCAGTACTTC.

This clonotype was found many times. J is TRBJ1-1 and V is TRBV5-1; no clear D. Germline V lookup: CDR1 SGHRS, CDR2 YFSETQ. This CDR3 is 14 amino acids long. Deletions cut 4 bases from V and 3 bases from J, with 13 bases between. The CDR3 DNA reads as TGCGCCAGCAGCCGTACCAGATGGGACACTGAAGCTTTCTTT. Its translation: CASSRTRWDTEAFF. The complete variable domain, with remaining parts taken from reference TRBV5-1 and TRBJ1-1, reads KAGVTQTPRYLIKTRGQQVTLSCSPISGHRSVSWYQQTPGQGLQFLFEYFSETQRNKGNFPGRFSGRQFSNSRSEMNVSTLELGDSALYLCASSRTRWDTEAFFGQGTRLTVV.

The J gene is TRBJ1-1, the V gene TRBV28; D might be TRBD1 (6 bases). Trimming stripped 10 bases from V and 1 base from J, with 10 bases between. Germline CDR1 is MDHEN and CDR2 is SYDVKM. The CDR3 length is 12 residues. The CDR3 sequence: CATGTSNTEAFF. The CDR3 DNA reads TGTGCCACCGGGACATCGAACACTGAAGCTTTCTTT.

With regard to this clonotype: Since a much larger clone is just one base distant, this may be a read error. The DNA for the CDR3 is TGTGGCAGCACTAGGGCAGGGGGCCATGAAAAACTGTTTTTT. It encodes CGSTRAGGHEKLFF. J is TRBJ1-4 and V is TRBV9; 8 positions match TRBD1. The length of the CDR3 is 14 residues. Germline CDR1 and CDR2: SGDLS and YYNGEE.

This chain uses TRBV7-3 with TRBJ1-6; D gene unclear. The CDR3 runs 17 residues. The V end lost 0 bases, the J end lost 9 bases, and 18 bases lay between the germline ends. The germline V gene has CDR1 SGHTA and CDR2 FQGTGA. CDR3 sequence (DNA): TGTGCCAGCAGCTTAACAGAACACCCGGCAGGCGGTTCACCCCTCCACTTT. It yields the protein CASSLTEHPAGGSPLHF.

This clonotype came up a few times. The chain joins TRBV27 to TRBJ1-5; D ambiguous. This CDR3 has 14 residues. V was trimmed by 5 bases and J by 3 bases, leaving 11 bases between them. The germline V gene encodes CDR1 MNHEY and CDR2 SMNVEV (reference sequence). CDR3 nucleotides: TGTGCCAGCAGTCCCCACAGCATCAATCAGCCCCAGCATTTT. Translating gives CASSPHSINQPQHF.

This rearrangement joins TRBV20-1 to TRBJ2-7; TRBD1 matches at 7 bases. The germline CDR1 and CDR2 sequences are DFQATT and SNEGSKA (reference sequence). The trim removed 6 bases at V and 7 bases at J, leaving 9 bases unmatched. The CDR3 contains 12 residues. Here the CDR3 reads CSAKGQPKEQYF. In DNA form, the CDR3 reads TGCAGTGCAAAGGGACAGCCCAAAGAGCAGTACTTC.

This clonotype came up a few times. The rearrangement joins TRBV19 to TRBJ2-7, with D tentatively TRBD2 (6 bases). Trimming stripped 6 bases from V and 2 bases from J, with 14 bases between. Germline-derived CDR1 and CDR2 are LNHDA and SQIVND (reference sequence). The CDR3 spans 14 residues. The CDR3 DNA is TGTGCCAGTAGAGAAAGCGGGTTCGCCTACGAGCAGTACTTC. It specifies CASRESGFAYEQYF.

A single count supports this clonotype. This chain joins TRBV29-1 and TRBJ1-5; TRBD1 aligns across 9 bases. CDR3 length equals 13 residues. The ends lost 4 bases at V and 11 bases at J; junction bases unmatched: 9. CDR1 is SQVTM, CDR2 ANQGSEA, per germline. In DNA, the CDR3 is TGCAGCGTTGGCGGGACAGGGACGGAGACCCAGCATTTT. Translation: CSVGGTGTETQHF.

V and J are TRBV3-1 and TRBJ2-2; tentatively, D is TRBD2 (5 bases). The CDR3 has 14 amino acids. Germline V gene data show CDR1 as LGHDT and CDR2 as YNNKEL (reference sequence). Trimming left V 0 bases short and J 6 bases short, with 8 bases between. The CDR3 here is CASSQEGRAGELFF. CDR3 nucleotides: TGTGCCAGCAGCCAAGAGGGGAGAGCCGGGGAGCTGTTTTTT. The whole variable domain, filled in from reference TRBV3-1 and TRBJ2-2, reads DTAVSQTPKYLVTQMGNDKSIKCEQNLGHDTMYWYKQDSKKFLKIMFSYNNKELIINETVPNRFSPKSPDKAHLNLHINSLELGDSAVYFCASSQEGRAGELFFGEGSRLTVL.

The genes are TRBV4-2 and TRBJ2-7; D is perhaps TRBD2 (5 bases). Trimming left V 0 bases short and J 5 bases short, with 8 bases between. The germline CDR1 and CDR2 sequences are LGHNA and YNFKEQ. CDR3 length: 13 amino acids. Written as DNA, the CDR3 is TGTGCCAGCAGCCAAGACGCGGGCAACGAGCAGTACTTC. Translating it yields CASSQDAGNEQYF.

This clonotype has just a few counts. The chain is built from TRBV3-1 and TRBJ2-5, with 8 bases matching TRBD1. Germline V gene data show CDR1 as LGHDT and CDR2 as YNNKEL (reference sequence). Germline trimming cut 5 bases from V and 2 bases from J; bases unmatched to any gene: 7. This CDR3 is built from 15 residues. Here the CDR3 reads CASSTGQGRQETQYF. As DNA, the CDR3 is TGTGCCAGCAGCACAGGACAGGGTCGGCAAGAGACCCAGTACTTC.